This TCR beta chain was captured by sequencing in a study of T cell responses to AZD1222 COVID-19 vaccine. Only in-frame clones appear in the TCRdb table, and some are missing; sequencing was by immunoSEQ multiplex PCR. The sample consists of 150,000 or so clones, roughly 90% of them appearing once. Comments on this clone: Its target is not known.

Study-wide points: Vaccine-related CD4 TCRs covered spike, predominating at 160-218 and 743-854. Baseline serostatus was positive in only five to seven AZD1222 recipients. Variant regions that are unmutated are reportedly the target of nearly half of spike-specific TCRs. Researchers took repertoire samples only after the peak T cell response had come.

The CDR3 is 12 residues long. V lost 6 bases, J lost 7 bases, and 4 bases stayed unmatched. The material sequenced was peripheral blood, taken on day 0 of AZD1222 vaccination. This TCR was recovered from an adult in good health. V gene TRBV12-3 or TRBV12-4 combines with J gene TRBJ1-1; 8 bases fit TRBD1. The CDR3 sequence: CASSRTGIEAFF. CDR3 sequence (DNA): TGTGCCAGCAGCCGGACAGGGATTGAAGCTTTCTTT.